This T cell receptor beta chain was retrieved from a study of lymphopenia after photon versus proton radiotherapy. The study's findings and limits: Authors raise, but do not show, better survival with proton therapy. Post-nadir diversity loss with photons came from oligoclonal expansion, particularly CD8+ Temra cells. Under photons, naive T cells and diversity fell while effector/memory populations rose.

V trimming: 4 bases; J trimming: 7 bases; junction bases outside the gene matches: 2. There are 15 residues in the CDR3. CDR1 is MNHEY, CDR2 SMNVEV, per germline (reference sequence). This clone appeared a few times. The antigen is unknown. Here immunoSEQ multiplex PCR was the method, and the copy in TCRdb shows in-frame clones only, minus some. The sample contains more than 15,000 clones, approximately 84% of which appear only once. The TCR originated in a woman aged 50 to 60 with pancreatic cancer. This sample comprised peripheral blood, obtained from a patient treated with photon-based radiotherapy. The chain links TRBV27 to TRBJ2-1, with 15 bases lining up with TRBD2. The CDR3 region is CASSSGLAGGNEQFF. The DNA for the CDR3 is TGTGCCAGCAGTTCCGGACTAGCGGGAGGGAATGAGCAGTTCTTC.